Presented here are 8 T cell receptor beta chains from one specimen sequenced in a study of beta chain features in type 1 diabetes. Expressed TCRB transcripts got sequenced, as all isolated RNA was reverse transcribed. TCRdb keeps only in-frame clones here, not all; method: immunoSEQ multiplex PCR. The table lists around 500,000 clones, approximately 10% of them singletons, with roughly 0.046% in the top ten. The sample was naive CD4+ T cells from blood. These receptors all come from a woman under 30 in good health.

This clone was detected a few times. The chain is built from TRBV2 and TRBJ2-5; D unclear. Germline V lookup: CDR1 SNHLY, CDR2 FYNNEI. This CDR3 has 14 residues. Trimming cost V 4 bases and J 5 bases, with 14 bases left between them. The CDR3 protein is CASSAIVAAETQYF. The DNA for the CDR3 is TGTGCCAGCAGTGCCATAGTCGCGGCCGAGACCCAGTACTTC. Using reference TRBV2 and TRBJ2-5 for the parts outside the CDR3, the full variable domain is EPEVTQTPSHQVTQMGQEVILRCVPISNHLYFYWYRQILGQKVEFLVSFYNNEISEKSEIFDDQFSVERPDGSNFTLKIRSTKLEDSAMYFCASSAIVAAETQYFGPGTRLLVL.

The rearrangement uses TRBV5-1 and TRBJ1-3; TRBD1 agrees at 7 bases. Losses at the gene ends were 3 bases for V and 0 bases for J; bases not matched to a gene: 6. CDR1 SGHRS and CDR2 YFSETQ come from the germline V gene. CDR3 size: 16 residues. The CDR3 loop is CASSSGQANSGNTIYF. The CDR3 DNA reads TGCGCCAGCAGCTCCGGACAGGCTAACTCTGGAAACACCATATATTTT.

This clone was seen only a few times. In DNA, the CDR3 is TGTGCCAGCAGTGAGTTGGACACTATAAACACTGAAGCTTTCTTT. This codes for CASSELDTINTEAFF. The rearrangement uses TRBV25-1 and TRBJ1-1, with D possibly being TRBD1 (5 bases). Trimming cost V 3 bases and J 2 bases, with 13 bases left between them. Germline lookup yields CDR1 MGHDK and CDR2 SYGVNS. The CDR3 sequence is 15 residues long. The full variable domain, in which reference TRBV25-1 and TRBJ1-1 provide the parts outside the CDR3, is EADIYQTPRYLVIGTGKKITLECSQTMGHDKMYWYQQDPGMELHLIHYSYGVNSTEKGDLSSESTVSRIRTEHFPLTLESARPSHTSQYLCASSELDTINTEAFFGQGTRLTVV.

The chain has TRBV29-1 and TRBJ2-5, with D unresolved. The DNA end is a closer match to TRBJ2-7, so the J assignment may be wrong. The germline CDR1 and CDR2 sequences are SQVTM and ANQGSEA. This CDR3 has 14 amino acids. The CDR3 nucleotides are TGCAGCGTGGCCTCCGTCCTGAGCTCCTACGAGCAGTACTTC. Translating gives CSVASVLSSYEQYF.

This clone was seen more than once but under ten times. The chain's CDR3 is CASSLLASGIPGYEQYF. The CDR3 DNA sequence: TGTGCCAGCAGCTTATTGGCTAGCGGGATCCCTGGGTACGAGCAGTACTTC. The chain uses TRBV7-2 and TRBJ2-7; TRBD2 matches at 9 bases. V lost 2 bases to trimming and J lost 4 bases; unmatched junction nucleotides: 12. The CDR3 sequence is 17 residues long. The germline gives CDR1 SGHTA, CDR2 FQGNSA.

This clone has only a few counts. The chain is built from TRBV7-2 and TRBJ2-5; 8 bases agree with TRBD1. This CDR3 is 14 amino acids long. V was clipped by 5 bases and J by 5 bases; unmatched bases: 7. Germline CDR1 and CDR2: SGHTA and FQGNSA. CDR3 in amino acids: CASSPIQGGETQYF. The CDR3 coding sequence is TGTGCCAGCAGCCCTATACAGGGGGGTGAGACCCAGTACTTC.

There are many counts of this clone. This sample also contains other DNA sequences that code for the same CDR3. V usage is TRBV29-1 and J usage is TRBJ2-3; perhaps TRBD2 as D (5 bases). The CDR3 sequence is 12 residues long. CDR1 is SQVTM and CDR2 is ANQGSEA in the germline V gene. V lost 6 bases and J lost 5, with 12 bases in between. The DNA of the CDR3 is TGCAGCGTGGACTTGGGTCGAGATACGCAGTATTTT. Amino acids: CSVDLGRDTQYF.

This rearrangement joins TRBV7-3 to TRBJ1-2, with a weak D call TRBD1 (6 bases). Germline CDR1 and CDR2: SGHTA and FQGTGA. The ends were cut back, 5 bases at V and 6 bases at J, with 13 bases in the middle. The CDR3 sequence is 13 residues long. The CDR3 coding sequence is TGTGCCAGCAGCGTCAGGACAGCCGATGGCTACACCTTC. Amino acid sequence: CASSVRTADGYTF.